A single sample gave rise to the 24 T cell receptor beta chains below, sequenced in a study of blood T cell repertoires in COVID-19. TCRdb's copy holds only in-frame clones and misses some; the assay was immunoSEQ multiplex PCR. This table has about 270,000 clones, about 82% appearing once. Sequences were obtained from peripheral blood. The receptors originated from a woman older than 75 with COVID-19, enrolled during active disease.

This chain connects TRBV28 to TRBJ2-5, with 8 bases that match TRBD1. Per the germline V gene, CDR1 is MDHEN and CDR2 is SYDVKM. J gave up 4 bases and V 7 bases, and 8 bases lay outside the gene matches. The CDR3 consists of 14 residues. The CDR3 region has the DNA TGTGCCAGCACCGTCGGACAGGGAGGAGAGACCCAGTACTTC. This codes for CASTVGQGGETQYF.

The V and J genes are TRBV28 and TRBJ1-5; D may be TRBD1 (6 bases). This CDR3 comprises 15 residues. V was trimmed by 7 bases and J by 7 bases, leaving 20 bases between them. Germline CDR1 and CDR2: MDHEN and SYDVKM. DNA for the CDR3: TGTGCCAGCACATATCTCCAGGGGTCTGGGCAGCCCCAGCATTTT. Translation: CASTYLQGSGQPQHF.

The V gene is TRBV11-2, the J gene TRBJ1-3, with unresolved D. Trimming left V 5 bases short and J 4 bases short, with 6 bases between. The germline V gene encodes CDR1 SGHAT and CDR2 FQNNGV. This CDR3 is built from 12 residues. CDR3 sequence reads: CASSPTGNTIYF. The DNA for the CDR3 is TGTGCCAGCAGCCCCACAGGAAACACCATATATTTT.

V is TRBV9 and J is TRBJ2-2; D may be TRBD2 (6 bases). Trimming cost V 4 bases and J 2 bases, with 12 bases left between them. Germline V gene lookup returns CDR1 SGDLS and CDR2 YYNGEE. The CDR3 totals 15 residues. CDR3 coding DNA: TGTGCCAGCAGCCCTCGGGACTTTAACACCGGGGAGCTGTTTTTT. As protein: CASSPRDFNTGELFF.

This clone was found once. V is TRBV19 and J is TRBJ2-5; D perhaps matches TRBD1 (6 bases). Germline assignment: CDR1 LNHDA and CDR2 SQIVND (reference sequence). Trimming removed 6 bases from V and 5 bases from J, with 13 bases in between. The CDR3 loop spans 13 amino acids. CDR3 in amino acids: CASSKNRAETQYF. The CDR3 DNA reads TGTGCCAGTAGCAAAAACAGGGCGGAGACCCAGTACTTC.

This CDR3 is CASTLGKGLDTQYF. In nucleotides, the CDR3 is TGTGCCAGCACCCTCGGTAAGGGACTCGATACGCAGTATTTT. The gene calls are TRBV6-5 and TRBJ2-3, with D perhaps TRBD2 (6 bases). The length of the CDR3 is 14 residues. Per germline, CDR1 MNHEY and CDR2 SVGAGI. The V end was cut by 7 bases, the J end by 6 bases, with 17 bases between.

The CDR3 DNA reads TGTGCCATCAGTGATGAAGGAGACAGAGGTGGCTACACCTTC. This encodes CAISDEGDRGGYTF. The chain carries TRBV10-3 and TRBJ1-2; D is possibly TRBD1 (5 bases). Germline V gene data show CDR1 as ENHRY and CDR2 as SYGVKD. V was clipped by 3 bases and J by 7 bases, with 15 bases between them. The length of the CDR3 is 14 residues.

This chain connects TRBV4-1 to TRBJ1-6, with D maybe TRBD1 (5 bases). Germline V gene data show CDR1 as MGHRA and CDR2 as YSYEKL. V was pared by 7 bases and J by 0 bases, with 13 bases between. CDR3 length: 16 residues. This CDR3 reads CASNVADNSYNSPLHF. CDR3 nucleotide sequence: TGCGCCAGCAACGTGGCGGACAACTCCTATAATTCACCCCTCCACTTT.

The chain uses TRBV28 and TRBJ1-6; D perhaps matches TRBD1 (5 bases). The length of the CDR3 is 14 residues. Germline V gene data show CDR1 as MDHEN and CDR2 as SYDVKM. V lost 5 bases to trimming and J lost 9 bases, with 14 bases between them. The CDR3 bases are TGTGCCAGCAGTATCGGGCAGGGTAGTTCACCCCTCCACTTT. This gives the protein CASSIGQGSSPLHF.

J is TRBJ1-6 and V is TRBV7-2, with TRBD1 identical over 11 bases. V trimming: 6 bases; J trimming: 14 bases; junction bases outside the gene matches: 9. Germline loops: CDR1 SGHTA, CDR2 FQGNSA. The CDR3 loop spans 14 amino acids. The CDR3 protein is CASRPGTGGKALHF. CDR3 in DNA: TGTGCCAGCAGGCCCGGGACAGGGGGTAAGGCCCTCCACTTT.

This clone was seen only once. The chain employs TRBV10-2 and TRBJ1-1, with D maybe TRBD1 (6 bases). Germline V gene lookup returns CDR1 WSHSY and CDR2 SAAADI. Deletions cut 2 bases from V and 1 base from J, with 8 bases between. The CDR3 extends over 14 amino acids. The CDR3 spells CASSEGQSNTEAFF. The CDR3 DNA sequence: TGCGCCAGCAGTGAGGGACAGTCGAACACTGAAGCTTTCTTT.

This chain joins TRBV12-3 or TRBV12-4 and TRBJ2-7, with 10 bases identical to TRBD2. CDR3 length equals 13 residues. With 2 bases clipped from V and 9 bases from J, the junction kept 4 bases outside the gene matches. CDR3 region: CASSLSGGAVQYF. The CDR3 DNA reads as TGTGCCAGCAGTTTAAGCGGGGGGGCGGTGCAGTACTTC.

The chain recombines TRBV30 with TRBJ1-3; no clear D. Germline assignment: CDR1 GTSNPN and CDR2 SVGIG (reference sequence). This CDR3 is built from 16 residues. Trimming stripped 4 bases from V and 0 bases from J, with 16 bases between. The CDR3: CAWTFRRRISGNTIYF. Written as DNA, the CDR3 is TGTGCCTGGACGTTCAGGCGTCGTATCTCTGGAAACACCATATATTTT.

The V call is TRBV3-1 (or the pseudogene TRBV3-2), the J call TRBJ2-7, with 10 bases that match TRBD2. The CDR3 sequence is 16 residues long. The trim removed 4 bases at V and 2 bases at J, leaving 8 bases unmatched. Germline V CDR1 and CDR2: LGHDT, YNNKEL (reference sequence). CDR3 in amino acids: CASSRGTSGVTYEQYF. CDR3 sequence (DNA): TGTGCCAGCAGCCGAGGAACTAGCGGGGTTACCTACGAGCAGTACTTC.

As regards this clone: In the same sample, other DNA sequences code for this CDR3. The CDR3 bases are TGTGCCAGCTCACCAGGGGGACAGGGGACTGAAGCTTTCTTT. It specifies CASSPGGQGTEAFF. This rearrangement joins TRBV18 to TRBJ1-1; 10 bases fit TRBD1. V was pared by 2 bases and J by 5 bases, with 2 bases of the junction left unmatched. CDR3 length: 14 amino acids. Germline-derived CDR1 and CDR2 are KGHSH and LQKENI.

The sample holds a few counts of this clone. The rearrangement links TRBV7-8 to TRBJ1-5, with D tentatively TRBD1 (5 bases). Per the germline V gene, CDR1 is SGHVS and CDR2 is FQNEAQ. V lost 5 bases, J lost 1 base, and 12 bases lay in between. This CDR3 spans 15 amino acids. The CDR3 nucleotides read TGTGCCAGCAGCCCTCTGACAGTGAGCAATCAGCCCCAGCATTTT. Translating it yields CASSPLTVSNQPQHF.

This chain joins TRBV3-1 (or the pseudogene TRBV3-2) and TRBJ1-3; no firm D call. Trimming stripped 3 bases from V and 0 bases from J, with 9 bases between. The CDR3 length is 15 residues. Germline CDR1 is LGHDT and CDR2 is YNNKEL (reference sequence). The CDR3 loop reads CASSQESHSGNTIYF. CDR3 nucleotides: TGTGCCAGCAGCCAGGAGAGTCACTCTGGAAACACCATATATTTT.

CDR3 residues: CSASQAESSYNSPLHF. DNA of the CDR3: TGCAGTGCTAGTCAGGCCGAGAGCTCCTATAATTCACCCCTCCACTTT. The chain is built from TRBV20-1 and TRBJ1-6; D is unresolved. Trimming stripped 3 bases from V and 0 bases from J, with 12 bases between. CDR1 DFQATT and CDR2 SNEGSKA come from the germline V gene (reference sequence). The CDR3 extends over 16 amino acids.

This chain uses TRBV5-5 with TRBJ2-1, with 7 bases matching TRBD1. The V segment lost 6 bases and the J segment 2 bases; nucleotides outside the gene matches: 8. Germline V gives CDR1 SGHKS, CDR2 YYEKEE (reference sequence). The CDR3 spans 15 residues. CDR3 sequence: CASTVRQGAYNEQFF. The DNA for the CDR3 is TGTGCCAGCACCGTTAGACAGGGAGCCTACAATGAGCAGTTCTTC.

The chain links TRBV4-3 to TRBJ2-3; D is unresolved. There are 13 residues in the CDR3. CDR1 is LGHNA and CDR2 is YSLEER in the germline V gene. V was shortened by 0 bases and J by 10 bases, with 11 bases between the two germline ends. CDR3 amino acids: CASSQEMVDSQYF. The CDR3 coding sequence is TGCGCCAGCAGCCAAGAAATGGTAGACTCGCAGTATTTT.

The chain recombines TRBV9 with TRBJ2-1; TRBD2 matches at 15 bases. The ends lost 3 bases at V and 10 bases at J; junction bases unmatched: 8. The CDR3 extends over 16 amino acids. CDR1 and CDR2 (germline): SGDLS, YYNGEE. The CDR3 loop is CASSGTGTSGGREQFF. Written as DNA, the CDR3 is TGTGCCAGCAGCGGGACCGGGACTAGCGGGGGGCGGGAGCAGTTCTTC.

Comments on this clone: The junction and the germline gene differ at one end; a read error may be behind it. The V call is TRBV7-7, the J call TRBJ2-5; a possible D gene is TRBD1 (6 bases). This CDR3 has 14 residues. Looked up from germline, CDR1 is SSHAT and CDR2 is FNYEAQ (reference sequence). CDR3 bases: TGTGCCAGCAGTTTAGGACAGAGGCAAGAGACCCAGTACTTC. Protein: CASSLGQRQETQYF.

This rearrangement joins TRBV27 to TRBJ2-3, with a tentative D call TRBD2 (6 bases). The germline V gene has CDR1 MNHEY and CDR2 SMNVEV (reference sequence). The germline V and J ends were trimmed by 3 bases and 5 bases, with 15 bases remaining between them. This CDR3 spans 15 amino acids. In DNA form, the CDR3 reads TGTGCCAGCAGTTTGGGAGGCGTCGCCGGAGATACGCAGTATTTT. This translates into CASSLGGVAGDTQYF.

V usage is TRBV4-1 and J usage is TRBJ2-2; 7 nucleotides line up with TRBD1. V shed 5 bases, J shed 2 bases, and the junction held 5 bases outside the gene matches. The CDR3 has 15 amino acids. CDR1 MGHRA and CDR2 YSYEKL come from the germline V gene. The CDR3 is CASSVRDSNTGELFF. Written as DNA, the CDR3 is TGCGCCAGCAGCGTACGGGACAGCAACACCGGGGAGCTGTTTTTT.